One T cell receptor beta chain is described in this entry. No antigen is known for it. RNA transcripts were the template for amplifying TCR beta CDR3 regions. Carried out on the TCR CDR3, a first-round RT-PCR used the HTBI primer set. TCRdb used MiXCR to reprocess the multiplex PCR reads, holding one entry per CDR3 protein. The sample lists about 520,000 distinct CDR3 sequences, about a fifth seen once, with about a quarter in the top ten. This specimen belongs to a study of T cells in Graves' hyperthyroidism and ophthalmopathy. Graves' hyperthyroidism qualified as stable when ophthalmopathy did not progress within 18 months. Diagnoses rested on clinical symptoms, serum thyroxine and TRAb, thyroid ultrasound and orbital computed tomography. Between the trimmed V and J ends, which lost 3 bases and 1 base, there was a span of 19 bases. The CDR3 loop spans 17 amino acids. The germline V gene encodes CDR1 SGDLS and CDR2 YYNGEE.

Findings of the study overall: It was a median approximately six months before onset that the model predicted ophthalmopathy.

Sequences were obtained from blood. The TCR was taken from a man aged 18-30 years with Graves' hyperthyroidism. The chain has TRBV9 and TRBJ2-5; D not resolved. In nucleotides, the CDR3 is TGTGCCAGCAGCGGGGCCTTATATGGGTTCGGCCAAGAGACCCAGTACTTC. It is translated as CASSGALYGFGQETQYF.